Listed below are T cell receptor beta chains from one sample, sequenced in a study of blood T cells in healthy people across ages. TCRdb re-called the 5' RACE reads with MiXCR, one entry per CDR3 protein. This sample has about 800,000 distinct CDR3 sequences; approximately 25% occur once, and the top ten carry 3% to 4%. The same sample was also studied in work on T cells of mothers and their children.

Source material: blood. The receptors here all came from a boy between 5 and 17 years old in good health. Each CDR3 is given with its conserved first and last residue. A D gene is named only where the DNA matches it firmly. The size field is filled for only some rows; it gives once, few, many or a size class.

V gene	clone size	J gene	D gene	CDR3 protein	CDR3 DNA
TRBV4-1	.	TRBJ2-7	TRBD2	CASSQEVAGGEQYF	TGCGCCAGCAGCCAAGAAGTAGCGGGAGGCGAGCAGTACTTC
TRBV13	.	TRBJ2-7	.	CASSPQGLAGGPNEQYF	TGTGCCAGCAGCCCCCAGGGGCTGGCTGGCGGCCCCAACGAGCAGTACTTC
TRBV7-2	few	TRBJ1-3	.	CASSPGLAQDTIYF	TGTGCCAGCAGCCCGGGCCTTGCTCAGGACACCATATATTTT
TRBV28	few	TRBJ2-2	.	CASSDPGGDISGELFF	TGTGCCAGCAGTGATCCGGGGGGCGACATTTCCGGGGAGCTGTTTTTT
TRBV29-1	few	TRBJ2-7	.	CSVALGVPYEQYF	TGCAGCGTTGCTTTAGGGGTACCCTACGAGCAGTACTTC
TRBV6-6	.	TRBJ1-2	.	CASGPLRGNYGYTF	TGTGCCAGCGGACCCCTTCGGGGAAACTATGGCTACACCTTC
TRBV29-1	.	TRBJ2-5	TRBD1	CSVEDPRQGGYQETQYF	TGCAGCGTTGAAGATCCGCGACAGGGGGGATACCAAGAGACCCAGTACTTC
TRBV10-3	few	TRBJ1-2	.	CAISEDGQSYYGYTF	TGTGCCATCAGTGAGGACGGTCAATCTTACTATGGCTACACCTTC
TRBV18	.	TRBJ2-7	.	CASSPSMIHEQYF	TGTGCCAGCTCACCAAGTATGATCCACGAGCAGTACTTC
TRBV15	.	TRBJ2-3	TRBD2	CATSRVGTSEYTDTQYF	TGTGCCACCAGCAGAGTTGGAACTAGCGAGTACACAGATACGCAGTATTTT
TRBV4-3	few	TRBJ1-5	.	CASSLGGGLNQPQHF	TGCGCCAGCAGTCTCGGAGGGGGGCTCAATCAGCCCCAGCATTTT
TRBV7-2	few	TRBJ2-3	TRBD2	CASSSTGTSGSWGLDTQYF	TGTGCCAGCAGCTCCACCGGGACTAGCGGGAGCTGGGGGTTAGATACGCAGTATTTT
TRBV28	.	TRBJ2-7	TRBD1	CASSLRDRPTYEQYF	TGTGCCAGCAGCCTCCGGGACAGACCTACCTACGAGCAGTACTTC
TRBV6-2/TRBV6-3	.	TRBJ2-1	.	CVARGSSYNGQFF	TGTGTGGCGAGAGGAAGCTCCTACAATGGGCAGTTCTTC
TRBV24-1	few	TRBJ2-7	TRBD2	CATTTSGDYEQCF	TGTGCCACGACGACTAGCGGGGACTACGAGCAGTGCTTC
TRBV29-1	once	TRBJ2-1	.	CSVRGLPSYNEQFF	TGCAGCGTACGGGGCCTTCCCTCCTACAATGAGCAGTTCTTC
TRBV9	few	TRBJ1-3	.	CASSVAGDFSGNTIYF	TGTGCCAGCAGCGTCGCAGGGGATTTCTCTGGAAACACCATATATTTT
TRBV6-5	.	TRBJ1-4	.	CASSYSIGDTNEKLFF	TGTGCCAGCAGTTACTCGATTGGGGACACTAATGAAAAACTGTTTTTT
TRBV28	few	TRBJ1-2	.	CASSFLQGPSAGYTF	TGTGCCAGCAGTTTCCTACAAGGCCCATCGGCTGGCTACACCTTC
TRBV29-1	.	TRBJ2-1	.	CSVGSTSSYNEQFF	TGCAGCGTTGGTAGCACTAGCTCCTACAATGAGCAGTTCTTC
TRBV5-1	.	TRBJ2-3	TRBD2	CASSIAGRAADTQYF	TGCGCCAGCAGCATAGCGGGGAGGGCCGCAGATACGCAGTATTTT
TRBV29-1	.	TRBJ2-5	.	CSLSGGGGRLETQYF	TGCAGCCTCTCGGGTGGTGGAGGACGACTAGAGACCCAGTACTTC
TRBV7-9	.	TRBJ2-5	.	CASSLGVRGHQETQYF	TGTGCCAGCAGCTTAGGTGTGCGTGGACACCAAGAGACCCAGTACTTC
TRBV12-3/TRBV12-4	.	TRBJ2-7	.	CASRRGRAFHEQYF	TGTGCCAGCAGGAGGGGGAGGGCCTTCCACGAGCAGTACTTC
TRBV28	few	TRBJ2-5	.	CVSSWTGRETQYF	TGTGTCAGCAGTTGGACGGGCCGAGAGACCCAGTACTTC
TRBV28	.	TRBJ1-5	.	CASSLRLLGQPQHF	TGTGCCAGCAGTTTACGGCTCCTTGGACAGCCCCAGCATTTT